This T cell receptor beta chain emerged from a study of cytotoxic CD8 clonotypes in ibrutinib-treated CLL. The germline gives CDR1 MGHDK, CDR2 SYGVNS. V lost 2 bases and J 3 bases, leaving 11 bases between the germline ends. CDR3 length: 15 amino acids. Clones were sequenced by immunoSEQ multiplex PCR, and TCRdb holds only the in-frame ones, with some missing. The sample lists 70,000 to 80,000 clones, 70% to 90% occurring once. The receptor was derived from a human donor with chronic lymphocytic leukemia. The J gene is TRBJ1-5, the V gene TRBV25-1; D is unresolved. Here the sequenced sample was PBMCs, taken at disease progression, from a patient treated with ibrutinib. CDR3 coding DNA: TGTGCCAGCAGTGAAGGACCTTGGGACAATCAGCCCCAGCATTTT. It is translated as CASSEGPWDNQPQHF.